The table lists the clone carrying this T cell receptor beta chain with many counts. No antigen is known for it. TCRdb itself ran the reads through MiXCR, one entry per CDR3 protein. The table has 150,000 to 200,000 distinct CDR3 sequences, 28% seen once. The data stem from a study of T cell repertoires in cytomegalovirus infection. On the study more broadly: The public TCR beta signatures pointed to both CMV infection and matching HLA type. The study, taken as a whole, reports: Adding up the frequency of public TCR beta families identified people who carried CMV plus the relevant HLA. The response measured ex vivo was dominated by TCR beta clonotypes (HLA-C-restricted and CMV-specific).

V was trimmed by 4 bases and J by 11 bases, leaving 14 bases between them. The germline CDR1 and CDR2 sequences are SGHVS and FQNEAQ. This CDR3 has 12 amino acids. The chain recombines TRBV7-8 with TRBJ1-1; maybe TRBD1 (5 bases). Sequenced: PBMCs. The sequence was obtained from a human donor in good health (CMV status not recorded). Some clones in this sample may be carry-over from other donors' samples. DNA of the CDR3: TGTGCCAGCAGCTCTGAGGCCTCAGGGGCTTTCTTT. Translation: CASSSEASGAFF.